Below, 3 T cell receptor beta chains from the same sample are listed, as sequenced in a study of CD8+CD57+ T cells in acquired aplastic anemia. Genomic DNA constituted the template upon which TCR beta VDJ and CDR3 profiling was performed. One entry per CDR3 protein results from TCRdb running MiXCR on the reads. The sample carries about 190,000 distinct CDR3 sequences, less than 65% recorded once. Sequenced material: sorted CD4+, CD8+, or CD8+CD57+ T cells (not recorded which) from PBMCs. These receptors all stem from a human donor in good health, serving as a control.

The chain's CDR3 is CASSRLAGETQYF. In nucleotides, the CDR3 is TGTGCCAGCAGCAGACTAGCGGGGGAGACCCAGTACTTC. The V and J genes are TRBV12-3 or TRBV12-4 and TRBJ2-5; 11 nucleotides line up with TRBD2. The CDR3 has 13 residues. The ends lost 6 bases at V and 5 bases at J; junction bases unmatched: 2.

The V and J genes are TRBV6-5 and TRBJ1-1; unclear D gene. The CDR3 is 12 residues long. Germline loops: CDR1 MNHEY, CDR2 SVGAGI. V lost 5 bases and J lost 5, with 9 bases in between. DNA for the CDR3: TGTGCCAGCAGTGGCGGCAGGACTGAAGCTTTCTTT. This encodes CASSGGRTEAFF.

In this sample, this clonotype turned up many times. The CDR3 is CASSDRQDFNSPLHF. The CDR3 DNA is TGTGCCAGCAGCGACCGACAGGATTTTAATTCACCCCTCCACTTT. V gene TRBV9 combines with J gene TRBJ1-6; perhaps TRBD1 as D (6 bases). Germline V CDR1 and CDR2: SGDLS, YYNGEE. Trimming removed 3 bases from V and 6 bases from J, with 13 bases in between. The CDR3 spans 15 residues.